This passage covers 19 T cell receptor beta chains from one sample sequenced in a study of T cells in Graves' hyperthyroidism and ophthalmopathy. Amplification targeted TCR beta CDR3 regions from RNA transcripts. Using the HTBI primer set, a first-round RT-PCR was run on the TCR CDR3. MiXCR, run by TCRdb on the multiplex PCR reads, gives a single entry per CDR3 protein. The data hold hundreds of thousands of distinct CDR3 sequences, with roughly 20% observed a single time. Source material: blood. Receptors originate from a man in his thirties or forties with Graves' ophthalmopathy.

This clonotype was counted only a few times. The chain joins TRBV5-1 to TRBJ1-1, with D possibly TRBD1 on 5 matching bases. Germline V CDR1 and CDR2: SGHRS, YFSETQ. V lost 7 bases and J 1 base, leaving 14 bases between the germline ends. The CDR3 extends over 14 amino acids. The CDR3 is CASREGTANTEAFF. The CDR3 nucleotides read TGCGCCAGCCGTGAGGGGACGGCGAACACTGAAGCTTTCTTT.

The sample holds many counts of this clonotype. This chain uses TRBV6-2 or TRBV6-3 with TRBJ2-7; 10 bases are a match to TRBD1. The CDR3 runs to 14 residues. Germline CDR1 reads MNHEY; CDR2 reads SVGEGT. V lost 8 bases to trimming and J lost 5 bases; unmatched junction nucleotides: 9. This CDR3 reads CASYDPGTGDEQYF. In DNA, the CDR3 is TGTGCCAGCTATGACCCAGGGACAGGGGACGAGCAGTACTTC.

J is TRBJ2-3 and V is TRBV20-1, with D possibly TRBD2 on 5 matching bases. The CDR3 is 14 residues long. CDR1 is DFQATT, CDR2 SNEGSKA, per germline (reference sequence). V was clipped by 6 bases and J by 2 bases, with 15 bases between them. The CDR3 DNA reads TGCAGTGCCCGCCGGGCGGGCCCCACAGATACGCAGTATTTT. Protein product: CSARRAGPTDTQYF.

The chain has TRBV7-9 and TRBJ2-7, with TRBD2 matching over 7 bases. J gave up 4 bases and V 1 base, and 7 bases lay outside the gene matches. The CDR3 length is 15 residues. Looked up from germline, CDR1 is SEHNR and CDR2 is FQNEAQ (reference sequence). Here the CDR3 reads CASSLDREGRYEQYF. For the CDR3, the DNA is TGTGCCAGCAGCTTAGATAGGGAGGGCCGATACGAGCAGTACTTC.

The sample holds a few counts of this clonotype. The V gene is TRBV19, the J gene TRBJ2-7; D tentatively fits TRBD1 or TRBD2 (5 bases each). The CDR3 loop spans 16 amino acids. Germline assignment: CDR1 LNHDA and CDR2 SQIVND (reference sequence). V lost 5 bases and J lost 1, with 18 bases in between. The CDR3 nucleotides are TGTGCCAGTAGTTCCCCAGGGAGAAAGTCGTCCTACGAGCAGTACTTC. This gives the protein CASSSPGRKSSYEQYF.

This clonotype was seen a handful of times. This rearrangement joins TRBV7-9 to TRBJ2-1, with D possibly matching TRBD2 (7 bases). Germline lookup yields CDR1 SEHNR and CDR2 FQNEAQ (reference sequence). The V end was cut by 2 bases, the J end by 2 bases, with 16 bases between. CDR3 length equals 17 residues. CDR3 loop: CASSLSRGGVAYNEQFF. The CDR3 nucleotides are TGTGCCAGCAGCTTATCGAGGGGGGGTGTGGCCTACAATGAGCAGTTCTTC. The full variable domain, completed using reference TRBV7-9 and TRBJ2-1, is DTGVSQNPRHKITKRGQNVTFRCDPISEHNRLYWYRQTLGQGPEFLTYFQNEAQLEKSRLLSDRFSAERPKGSFSTLEIQRTEQGDSAMYLCASSLSRGGVAYNEQFFGPGTRLTVL.

At least ten counts were recorded for this clonotype. This chain uses TRBV12-5 with TRBJ2-2; TRBD1 agrees at 7 bases. The CDR3 length is 16 residues. J was trimmed by 2 bases and V by 4 bases; bases with no gene match: 7. Germline V gene sequence: CDR1 LGHNT, CDR2 FRNRAP. The CDR3 bases are TGTGCTAGTGGTTGGCTGACAGGGAGAAACACCGGGGAGCTGTTTTTT. Amino acid sequence: CASGWLTGRNTGELFF.

Notes on this clonotype: A read error may account for a junction end that differs from germline. The V gene is TRBV6-2 or TRBV6-3, the J gene TRBJ2-2, with D perhaps matching TRBD2 (6 bases). The CDR3 totals 13 residues. CDR1 is MNHEY and CDR2 is SVGEGT in the germline V gene. Here the CDR3 DNA reads TGTGCCAGCAGCTCAGGGAGGTCCGGGGAGCCGTTTTTT. Translating it yields CASSSGRSGEPFF.

This clonotype was observed a few times. V and J are TRBV10-3 and TRBJ2-5, with TRBD2 identical over 15 bases. From germline, CDR1 is ENHRY and CDR2 SYGVKD. Trimming removed 3 bases from V and 5 bases from J; junction bases left unmatched: 4. This CDR3 has 16 residues. CDR3 residues: CAISDPGLAGGETQYF. The CDR3 region has the DNA TGTGCCATCAGTGATCCGGGACTAGCGGGAGGTGAGACCCAGTACTTC.

This clonotype turned up a few times. This sequence joins TRBV7-2 and TRBJ2-7; D may be TRBD1 (5 bases). The CDR3 is made up of 15 amino acids. V was clipped by 5 bases and J by 5 bases, with 19 bases between them. The V gene's germline CDR1 is SGHTA and CDR2 FQGNSA. The CDR3 region is CASSPQTAAGHEQYF. The DNA for the CDR3 is TGTGCCAGCAGCCCTCAGACAGCCGCAGGCCACGAGCAGTACTTC. Complete variable domain (other parts from reference TRBV7-2 and TRBJ2-7): GAGVSQSPSNKVTEKGKDVELRCDPISGHTALYWYRQSLGQGLEFLIYFQGNSAPDKSGLPSDRFSAERTGGSVSTLTIQRTQQEDSAVYLCASSPQTAAGHEQYFGPGTRLTVT.

The chain uses TRBV28 and TRBJ2-7, with D perhaps being TRBD1 or TRBD2 (6 bases each). The V gene's germline CDR1 is MDHEN and CDR2 SYDVKM. This CDR3 is built from 15 residues. V was cut by 5 bases and J by 0 bases, with 14 bases left in between. CDR3 nucleotides: TGTGCCAGCAGTCAGGGAGGACAGAGCTCCTACGAGCAGTACTTC. Amino acid sequence: CASSQGGQSSYEQYF.

Many counts were recorded for this clonotype. V usage is TRBV5-1 and J usage is TRBJ1-6; D remains ambiguous. The germline V gene encodes CDR1 SGHRS and CDR2 YFSETQ. CDR3 length equals 14 residues. V gave up 0 bases and J gave up 8 bases, with 9 bases separating them. The CDR3, as DNA: TGCGCCAGCAGCTTGGAACCATCGGATTCACCCCTCCACTTT. It translates to CASSLEPSDSPLHF.

For this clonotype: This clone may be a read error of a much larger clone one base away. V usage is TRBV15 and J usage is TRBJ1-4; 11 positions agree with TRBD1. Germline-derived CDR1 and CDR2 are LNHNV and YYDKDF (reference sequence). This CDR3 is 15 amino acids long. The CDR3 here is CATGRVGQGDEKLFF. CDR3 in DNA: TGTGCCACCGGCAGAGTGGGACAGGGGGACGAAAAACTGTTTTTT.

The chain combines TRBV5-6 with TRBJ1-5, with a weak D call TRBD1 (5 bases). V was trimmed by 2 bases and J by 5 bases, leaving 14 bases between them. Looked up from germline, CDR1 is SGHDT and CDR2 is YYEEEE. The CDR3 covers 15 residues. The CDR3 DNA is TGTGCCAGCAGCTTTGGGTGGGGGGAGGATCAGCCCCAGCATTTT. This sequence encodes CASSFGWGEDQPQHF.

Ten or more counts support this clonotype. The chain carries TRBV11-2 and TRBJ2-1, with D uncertain. Germline V gene sequence: CDR1 SGHAT, CDR2 FQNNGV. This CDR3 comprises 12 residues. Deletions cut 5 bases from V and 7 bases from J, with 9 bases between. Here the CDR3 DNA reads TGTGCCAGCAGCATCAGCTGGAATGAGCAGTTCTTC. Translated: CASSISWNEQFF.

This clonotype was observed a handful of times. The rearrangement uses TRBV30 and TRBJ1-5; the match to TRBD1 covers 9 bases. Germline V CDR1 and CDR2: GTSNPN, SVGIG (reference sequence). This CDR3 region has 16 residues. Trimming at V came to 2 bases and at J to 1 base, leaving 6 bases not matched to a gene. The CDR3 loop reads CAWSLGTGLSNQPQHF. CDR3 nucleotides: TGTGCCTGGAGTCTCGGGACAGGGTTAAGCAATCAGCCCCAGCATTTT.

This clonotype was seen at least ten times. The V call is TRBV18, the J call TRBJ2-3; D ambiguous. The CDR3 loop spans 14 amino acids. V shed 2 bases and J shed 2 bases, with 8 bases lying between them. CDR1 and CDR2 from the germline V gene are KGHSH and LQKENI. CDR3 region: CASSPGPTTDTQYF. CDR3 DNA: TGTGCCAGCTCACCAGGGCCGACCACAGATACGCAGTATTTT. The full variable domain, its missing parts supplied by reference TRBV18 and TRBJ2-3, is NAGVMQNPRHLVRRRGQEARLRCSPMKGHSHVYWYRQLPEEGLKFMVYLQKENIIDESGMPKERFSAEFPKEGPSILRIQQVVRGDSAAYFCASSPGPTTDTQYFGPGTRLTVL.

This sequence joins TRBV6-1 and TRBJ2-7; TRBD1 matches 9 bases. CDR1 and CDR2 from the germline V gene are MNHNS and SASEGT. The V gene end was trimmed by 5 bases and the J gene end by 1 base; junction bases not matched to a gene: 9. This CDR3 region has 16 residues. CDR3: CASSQGTGWGSYEQYF. For the CDR3, the DNA is TGTGCCAGCAGTCAAGGGACAGGGTGGGGGTCCTACGAGCAGTACTTC.

Ten or more counts support this clonotype. The chain has TRBV6-1 and TRBJ2-7, with 8 nucleotides matching TRBD2. V lost 0 bases to trimming and J lost 4 bases; unmatched junction nucleotides: 8. Per the germline V gene, CDR1 is MNHNS and CDR2 is SASEGT. CDR3 length: 16 residues. The CDR3 is CASSEALGTSRYEQYF. The CDR3 nucleotides read TGTGCCAGCAGTGAAGCGCTCGGGACTAGTCGATACGAGCAGTACTTC.